What follows are 28 T cell receptor beta chains derived from one specimen sequenced in a study of T cell changes during pregnancy in multiple sclerosis. Clones were read by immunoSEQ multiplex PCR, and TCRdb kept only the in-frame ones, dropping some. The sample includes roughly 34,000 clones, roughly 89% of them seen just once. Sequencing used CD8+ T cells from peripheral blood mononuclear cells, obtained in the third trimester of pregnancy. The receptors stem from a female donor with multiple sclerosis, enrolled in a pregnancy study.

The chain joins TRBV18 to TRBJ1-5; 7 nucleotides line up with TRBD1. The CDR3 consists of 15 residues. The J segment lost 2 bases and the V segment lost 5 bases, leaving 6 bases of the junction unmatched. Germline V gives CDR1 KGHSH, CDR2 LQKENI. CDR3 nucleotides: TGTGCCAGCTCAGTCACAGGGGCCGGCAATCAGCCCCAGCATTTT. This gives the protein CASSVTGAGNQPQHF.

The chain recombines TRBV13 with TRBJ1-4; 8 bases line up with TRBD1. V dropped 1 base and J dropped 8; count of bases not matched to a gene: 3. The CDR3 covers 14 residues. From germline, CDR1 is PRHDT and CDR2 FYEKMQ (reference sequence). The chain's CDR3 is CASSLVGQGEKLFF. DNA of the CDR3: TGTGCCAGCAGCTTAGTAGGACAGGGAGAAAAACTGTTTTTT.

The chain links TRBV6-4 to TRBJ2-1; 10 nucleotides agree with TRBD2. From germline, CDR1 is MRHNA and CDR2 SNTAGT. The J segment lost 5 bases and the V segment lost 4 bases, leaving 14 bases of the junction unmatched. The CDR3 has 18 residues. CDR3 sequence (DNA): TGTGCCAGCAGTGCTAGCGGGGGCCCTGTATGGGTTCACAATGAGCAGTTCTTC. Translating gives CASSASGGPVWVHNEQFF.

This clone has a handful of counts. The chain recombines TRBV12-5 with TRBJ1-4, with 8 positions matching TRBD1. Trimming at V came to 5 bases and at J to 7 bases, leaving 6 bases not matched to a gene. Germline V gene lookup returns CDR1 LGHNT and CDR2 FRNRAP. The CDR3 contains 14 residues. The CDR3 is CASGPGGLGEKLFF. CDR3 bases: TGTGCTAGTGGTCCAGGGGGCTTGGGTGAAAAACTGTTTTTT.

The table lists this clone with a few counts. The CDR3, as DNA: TGTGCCAGCAGTCCACTACCGAGCTCCTACGAGCAGTACTTC. Its protein is CASSPLPSSYEQYF. The chain is built from TRBV27 and TRBJ2-7, with D unresolved. Germline V gene sequence: CDR1 MNHEY, CDR2 SMNVEV (reference sequence). V gave up 5 bases and J gave up 0 bases, with 11 bases separating them. CDR3 length equals 14 residues.

The rearrangement links TRBV4-2 to TRBJ1-5; 10 bases are shared with TRBD1. The CDR3 sequence is 15 residues long. V trimming: 4 bases; J trimming: 7 bases; junction bases outside the gene matches: 7. Germline V gene data show CDR1 as LGHNA and CDR2 as YNFKEQ. Here the CDR3 reads CASSPGGTGAQPQHF. The DNA for the CDR3 is TGTGCCAGCAGCCCCGGGGGGACAGGGGCACAGCCCCAGCATTTT.

The chain is built from TRBV6-5 and TRBJ1-4, with D possibly being TRBD1 (5 bases). The CDR3 is 15 residues long. Trimming shortened V by 6 bases and J by 5 bases, and 16 bases separated the two germline ends. Germline V lookup: CDR1 MNHEY, CDR2 SVGAGI. CDR3 in DNA: TGTGCCAGCAGCCGCACAGGTGCCCTCAATGAAAAACTGTTTTTT. It codes for CASSRTGALNEKLFF.

This clone was seen only once. V is TRBV13 and J is TRBJ1-2; D gene ambiguous. With 11 bases removed from V and 2 bases from J, the gap between germline ends came to 9 bases. CDR1 PRHDT and CDR2 FYEKMQ come from the germline V gene (reference sequence). The CDR3 is 11 residues long. CDR3 sequence (DNA): TGTGCCGCGTCCCTCAACTATGGCTACACCTTC. This encodes CAASLNYGYTF.

V and J are TRBV12-2 and TRBJ2-3; TRBD2 is taken as the D call from the table, unchecked against the DNA. TRBV12-2 is annotated as a pseudogene. The CDR3 consists of 17 residues. The CDR3 is CASRLGQQRGATDTQYF. As DNA, the CDR3 is TGTGCAAGTCGCTTAGGCCAACAGCGGGGTGCCACAGATACGCAGTATTTT.

The rearrangement uses TRBV7-2 and TRBJ1-1; the D gene is possibly TRBD1 (5 bases). V was clipped by 5 bases and J by 5 bases, with 12 bases between them. The CDR3 extends over 13 amino acids. The germline CDR1 and CDR2 sequences are SGHTA and FQGNSA. For the CDR3, the DNA is TGTGCCAGCAGCATCGCCGGGGGTACTGAAGCTTTCTTT. The encoded protein is CASSIAGGTEAFF.

The genes are TRBV7-3 and TRBJ1-1; D is uncertain. CDR1 is SGHTA, CDR2 FQGTGA, per germline. The CDR3 extends over 13 amino acids. V was shortened by 2 bases and J by 2 bases, with 6 bases between the two germline ends. The CDR3: CASSLLSNTEAFF. The CDR3 nucleotides read TGTGCCAGCAGCTTACTGTCCAACACTGAAGCTTTCTTT.

The chain links TRBV7-2 to TRBJ2-1; a weak D match, TRBD2 (6 bases). From germline, CDR1 is SGHTA and CDR2 FQGNSA. Trimming left V 5 bases short and J 10 bases short, with 21 bases between. The CDR3 consists of 15 residues. CDR3 DNA sequence: TGTGCCAGCAGCCCGGACCCCAGCGGGTGGGCGGAGCAGTTCTTC. Amino acid sequence: CASSPDPSGWAEQFF.

The CDR3, as DNA: TGCGCCAGCAGCGGGGGGGGGCTGACCACAGATACGCAGTATTTT. This codes for CASSGGGLTTDTQYF. This chain uses TRBV5-1 with TRBJ2-3; D is perhaps TRBD2 (7 bases). Germline V gives CDR1 SGHRS, CDR2 YFSETQ. V lost 4 bases and J 2 bases, leaving 14 bases between the germline ends. CDR3 length: 15 residues. The full variable domain, completed using reference TRBV5-1 and TRBJ2-3, is KAGVTQTPRYLIKTRGQQVTLSCSPISGHRSVSWYQQTPGQGLQFLFEYFSETQRNKGNFPGRFSGRQFSNSRSEMNVSTLELGDSALYLCASSGGGLTTDTQYFGPGTRLTVL.

V usage is TRBV2 and J usage is TRBJ1-5; 9 bases match TRBD1. Germline trimming cut 2 bases from V and 5 bases from J; bases unmatched to any gene: 4. This CDR3 comprises 15 residues. The V gene's germline CDR1 is SNHLY and CDR2 FYNNEI. The CDR3 region has the DNA TGTGCCAGCAGTGAACGGACAGGGGTAGATCAGCCCCAGCATTTT. It is translated as CASSERTGVDQPQHF.

The chain has TRBV29-1 and TRBJ1-3; tentatively, D is TRBD1 (5 bases). CDR3 size: 14 residues. The germline V and J ends were trimmed by 4 bases and 3 bases, with 13 bases remaining between them. Germline loops: CDR1 SQVTM, CDR2 ANQGSEA. The CDR3 reads CSVVGQGNGNTIYF. The CDR3 DNA reads TGCAGCGTTGTTGGCCAGGGAAATGGAAACACCATATATTTT.

This chain joins TRBV2 and TRBJ1-2; 11 nucleotides align to TRBD1. The V and J ends lost 8 bases and 4 bases, in that order; junction bases with no gene match: 6. This CDR3 comprises 14 residues. The germline V gene encodes CDR1 SNHLY and CDR2 FYNNEI. CDR3 amino acids: CASLLGTGGYGYTF. CDR3 DNA sequence: TGTGCCAGCCTGCTGGGGACAGGGGGCTATGGCTACACCTTC.

The V call is TRBV5-5, the J call TRBJ1-1; D not certain. The germline CDR1 and CDR2 sequences are SGHKS and YYEKEE (reference sequence). V dropped 0 bases and J dropped 4 bases, with 7 bases sitting between them. The CDR3 extends over 13 amino acids. The CDR3 DNA reads as TGTGCCAGCAGCTTGGCAGTCAGCACTGAAGCTTTCTTT. It codes for CASSLAVSTEAFF.

The rearrangement uses TRBV5-4 and TRBJ2-3; 12 nucleotides line up with TRBD2. Germline V gene data show CDR1 as SGHNT and CDR2 as YYREEE (reference sequence). Trimming removed 2 bases from V and 2 bases from J; junction bases left unmatched: 9. The CDR3 totals 18 residues. The CDR3 DNA follows: TGTGCCAGCAGCTTTCTAGCGGGGGGGCCAAGCCCCACAGATACGCAGTATTTT. Translation gives CASSFLAGGPSPTDTQYF.

The V and J genes are TRBV9 and TRBJ1-6, with 9 bases identical to TRBD1. The V gene's germline CDR1 is SGDLS and CDR2 YYNGEE. V gave up 3 bases and J gave up 6 bases; unmatched junction bases: 4. The CDR3 is 15 amino acids. Written as DNA, the CDR3 is TGTGCCAGCAGCGCGGGACAGGGAGCTAATTCACCCCTCCACTTT. Translating it yields CASSAGQGANSPLHF.

This clone was recorded only once. CDR3 in amino acids: CASSFTGTANDGYTF. The CDR3 DNA is TGTGCCAGCAGTTTCACCGGGACAGCAAATGATGGCTACACCTTC. V is TRBV7-9 and J is TRBJ1-2; 7 nucleotides agree with TRBD1. The CDR3 length is 15 residues. The germline V gene encodes CDR1 SEHNR and CDR2 FQNEAQ (reference sequence). V dropped 6 bases and J dropped 6; count of bases not matched to a gene: 13.

J is TRBJ1-6 and V is TRBV7-9; perhaps TRBD1 as D (6 bases). This CDR3 comprises 16 residues. Germline CDR1 SEHNR, CDR2 FQNEAQ (reference sequence). V lost 1 base and J lost 3, with 10 bases in between. The CDR3 nucleotides read TGTGCCAGCAGCTTAGGTCAAGGGGGCTATAATTCACCCCTCCACTTT. Translation: CASSLGQGGYNSPLHF. The complete variable domain, with remaining parts taken from reference TRBV7-9 and TRBJ1-6, reads DTGVSQNPRHKITKRGQNVTFRCDPISEHNRLYWYRQTLGQGPEFLTYFQNEAQLEKSRLLSDRFSAERPKGSFSTLEIQRTEQGDSAMYLCASSLGQGGYNSPLHFGNGTRLTVT.

The V call is TRBV14, the J call TRBJ1-1; TRBD1 agrees at 8 bases. The CDR3 is made up of 14 amino acids. The V segment lost 4 bases and the J segment 4 bases; nucleotides outside the gene matches: 5. The germline V gene has CDR1 SGHDN and CDR2 FVKESK. The CDR3 sequence: CASSRQGAGTEAFF. The CDR3 bases are TGTGCCAGCAGCCGGCAGGGGGCGGGCACTGAAGCTTTCTTT.

The rearrangement links TRBV29-1 to TRBJ2-7; D unresolved. Germline assignment: CDR1 SQVTM and CDR2 ANQGSEA. With 1 base removed from V and 9 bases from J, the gap between germline ends came to 13 bases. The CDR3 runs to 12 residues. For the CDR3, the DNA is TGCAGCGTTGAAGGGATAGTAGGCGGGCAGTACTTC. Encoded protein: CSVEGIVGGQYF.

The chain has TRBV10-2 and TRBJ1-5; D is unclear. This CDR3 contains 14 residues. Trimming removed 9 bases from V and 5 bases from J, with 17 bases in between. Germline V gene lookup returns CDR1 WSHSY and CDR2 SAAADI. The CDR3 loop reads CASGGPDGDQPQHF. The CDR3 coding sequence is TGCGCCAGTGGAGGACCGGATGGTGATCAGCCCCAGCATTTT.

V and J are TRBV5-3 and TRBJ1-4; TRBD1 matches at 8 bases. TRBV5-3 carries the ORF label, with uncertain function. V gave up 0 bases and J gave up 3 bases; unmatched junction bases: 4. CDR3 size: 16 residues. CDR3 in amino acids: CARSLEQGAANEKLFF. For the CDR3, the DNA is TGTGCCAGAAGCTTGGAGCAGGGGGCAGCTAATGAAAAACTGTTTTTT.

This chain joins TRBV2 and TRBJ2-7, with a possible D match to TRBD2 (5 bases). This CDR3 comprises 15 residues. Germline values: CDR1 SNHLY, CDR2 FYNNEI. Between the trimmed V and J ends, which lost 8 bases and 0 bases, there was a span of 17 bases. This CDR3 reads CASREPDGSSYEQYF. In nucleotides, the CDR3 is TGTGCCAGCCGGGAACCGGACGGAAGCTCCTACGAGCAGTACTTC.

The CDR3 sequence: CASSSPTGGGTEAFF. CDR3 nucleotides: TGTGCCAGCAGCTCACCGACAGGGGGCGGCACTGAAGCTTTCTTT. The chain employs TRBV13 and TRBJ1-1; 10 bases align to TRBD1. The CDR3 is 15 residues long. V shed 4 bases and J 4 bases; nucleotides not matched to a gene: 6. From germline, CDR1 is PRHDT and CDR2 FYEKMQ (reference sequence).

The chain uses TRBV7-6 and TRBJ2-3; TRBD2 matches at 10 bases. The germline CDR1 and CDR2 sequences are SGHVS and FNYEAQ. Losses at the gene ends were 5 bases for V and 2 bases for J; bases not matched to a gene: 7. The CDR3 covers 16 residues. Written as DNA, the CDR3 is TGTGCCAGCAGCCGGTCTAGCGGGGGATCCACAGATACGCAGTATTTT. It is translated as CASSRSSGGSTDTQYF.